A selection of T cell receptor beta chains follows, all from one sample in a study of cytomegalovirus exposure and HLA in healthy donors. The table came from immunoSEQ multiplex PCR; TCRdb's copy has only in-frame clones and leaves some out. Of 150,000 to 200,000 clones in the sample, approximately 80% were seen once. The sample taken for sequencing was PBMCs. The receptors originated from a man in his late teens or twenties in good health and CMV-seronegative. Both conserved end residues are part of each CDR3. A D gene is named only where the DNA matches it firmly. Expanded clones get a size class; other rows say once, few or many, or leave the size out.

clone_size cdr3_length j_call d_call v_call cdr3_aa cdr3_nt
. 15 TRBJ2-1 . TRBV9 CASSVATGLAHEQFF TGTGCCAGCAGCGTAGCTACAGGGCTAGCCCATGAGCAGTTCTTC
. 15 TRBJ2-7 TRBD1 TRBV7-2 CASSAGQGLSYEQYF TGTGCCAGCAGCGCGGGACAGGGGTTGTCCTACGAGCAGTACTTC
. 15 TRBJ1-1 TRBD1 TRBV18 CASSLYGQANTEAFF TGTGCCAGCTCCCTATACGGACAGGCGAACACTGAAGCTTTCTTT
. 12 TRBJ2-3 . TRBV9 CASSSSTDTQYF TGTGCCAGCAGCTCTAGCACAGATACGCAGTATTTT
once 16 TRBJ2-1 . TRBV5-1 CASSSLWDFTRNEQFF TGCGCCAGCAGCTCGCTTTGGGACTTCACCCGCAATGAGCAGTTCTTC
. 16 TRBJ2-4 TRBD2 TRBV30 CAWSSGLAGVVNIQYF TGTGCCTGGAGTTCCGGACTAGCGGGGGTCGTTAACATTCAGTACTTC
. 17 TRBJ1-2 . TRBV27 CASSQPPERGRRKGYTF TGTGCCAGCAGTCAACCCCCAGAGCGGGGGCGGAGGAAAGGCTACACCTTC
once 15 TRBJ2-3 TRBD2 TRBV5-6 CASSVPGGRVNTQYF TGTGCCAGCAGCGTGCCGGGGGGACGGGTCAATACGCAGTATTTT
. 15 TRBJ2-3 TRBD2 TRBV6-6 CASRSSGGSTDTQYF TGTGCCAGCAGGTCTAGCGGGGGGAGCACAGATACGCAGTATTTT
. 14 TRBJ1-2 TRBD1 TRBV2 CASSGTGGGYGYTF TGTGCCAGCAGCGGGACAGGGGGAGGCTATGGCTACACCTTC
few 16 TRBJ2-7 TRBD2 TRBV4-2 CASSLSEGTRGSEQYF TGTGCCAGCAGCCTGTCCGAGGGGACTAGGGGGTCCGAGCAGTACTTC
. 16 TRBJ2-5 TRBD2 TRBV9 CASSVTRGGLRETQYF TGTGCCAGCAGCGTTACGCGGGGGGGCCTGAGGGAGACCCAGTACTTC
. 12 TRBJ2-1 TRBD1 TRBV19 CASDRGSNEQFF TGTGCCAGCGACAGGGGCTCGAATGAGCAGTTCTTC
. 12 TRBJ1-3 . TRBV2 CASSTSGNTIYF TGTGCCAGCAGTACAAGTGGAAACACCATATATTTT
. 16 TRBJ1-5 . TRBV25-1 CASSDRAAASNQPQHF TGTGCCAGCAGTGACAGGGCGGCTGCCAGCAATCAGCCCCAGCATTTT
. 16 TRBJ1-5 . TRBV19 CASSMPRGRGNQPQHF TGTGCCAGTAGTATGCCGCGGGGGCGAGGCAATCAGCCCCAGCATTTT
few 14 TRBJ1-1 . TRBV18 CASSPVGGRGEAFF TGTGCCAGCTCACCAGTGGGGGGTCGTGGGGAAGCTTTCTTT
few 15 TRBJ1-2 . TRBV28 CASSLGLGRVYGYTF TGTGCCAGCAGTTTAGGTTTGGGGAGGGTCTATGGCTACACCTTC
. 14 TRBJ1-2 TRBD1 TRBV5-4 CASSQDRANYGYTF TGTGCCAGCAGCCAAGACAGGGCTAACTATGGCTACACCTTC
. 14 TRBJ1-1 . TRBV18 CASSPRGLNTEAFF TGTGCCAGCTCCCCAAGGGGTCTAAACACTGAAGCTTTCTTT
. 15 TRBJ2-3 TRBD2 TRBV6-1 CASSPLSGSSDTQYF TGTGCCAGCAGTCCCCTTAGCGGGAGCTCCGATACGCAGTATTTT
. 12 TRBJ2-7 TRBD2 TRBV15 CATSRGGGGEYF TGTGCCACCAGCAGAGGGGGGGGAGGGGAGTACTTC
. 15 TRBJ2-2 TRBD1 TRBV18 CASSPGQRYTGELFF TGTGCCAGCTCACCGGGACAGCGATACACCGGGGAGCTGTTTTTT
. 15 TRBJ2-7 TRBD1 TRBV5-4 CASSLQRQGTYEQYF TGTGCCAGCAGCTTACAGCGACAGGGAACCTACGAGCAGTACTTC
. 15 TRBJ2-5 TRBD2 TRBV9 CASSVGPTSAETQYF TGTGCCAGCAGCGTAGGTCCGACTAGCGCAGAGACCCAGTACTTC
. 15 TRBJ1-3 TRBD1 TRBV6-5 CASSYSGDSSNTIYF TGTGCCAGCAGTTACTCCGGGGACAGCTCAAACACCATATATTTT
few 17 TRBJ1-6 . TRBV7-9 CASSLLASGVDNSPLHF TGTGCCAGCAGCTTACTCGCCTCGGGGGTAGACAATTCACCCCTCCACTTT
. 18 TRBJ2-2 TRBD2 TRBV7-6 CASSLTSGRGSNTGELFF TGTGCCAGCAGCTTGACTAGCGGGAGAGGGTCGAACACCGGGGAGCTGTTTTTT
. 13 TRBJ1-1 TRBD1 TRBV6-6 CASSYGTGGGAFF TGTGCCAGCAGTTATGGGACAGGGGGAGGCGCTTTCTTT
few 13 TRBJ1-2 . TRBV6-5 CASSYGQFYGYTF TGTGCCAGCAGTTACGGACAGTTTTATGGCTACACCTTC
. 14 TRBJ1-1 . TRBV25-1 CASSESAAGTEAFF TGTGCCAGCAGTGAGTCTGCGGCGGGAACTGAAGCTTTCTTT
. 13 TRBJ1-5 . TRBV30 CAWSVSVNQPQHF TGTGCCTGGAGTGTATCGGTGAATCAGCCCCAGCATTTT
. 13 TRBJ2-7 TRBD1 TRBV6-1 CASSRDRGYEQYF TGTGCCAGCAGTCGGGACAGGGGATACGAGCAGTACTTC
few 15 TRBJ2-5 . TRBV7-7 CASSQGVEVKETQYF TGTGCTAGCAGCCAAGGAGTTGAGGTTAAAGAGACCCAGTACTTC
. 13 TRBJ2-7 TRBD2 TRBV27 CASKGLAGVEQYF TGTGCCAGCAAGGGACTAGCGGGAGTCGAGCAGTACTTC
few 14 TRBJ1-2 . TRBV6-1 CASSPSHRAYGYTF TGTGCCAGCAGTCCATCCCACAGGGCATATGGCTACACCTTC
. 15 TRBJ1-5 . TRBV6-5 CASSYSRGGNQPQHF TGTGCCAGCAGTTACTCCAGGGGCGGCAATCAGCCCCAGCATTTT
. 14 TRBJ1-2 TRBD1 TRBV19 CASGGQGRGYGYTF TGTGCCAGTGGAGGACAGGGAAGGGGCTATGGCTACACCTTC
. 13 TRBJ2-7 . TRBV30 CAWSRGLGYEQYF TGTGCCTGGAGTAGAGGGTTAGGCTACGAGCAGTACTTC
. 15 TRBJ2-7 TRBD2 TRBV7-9 CASSPGTSGTYEQYF TGTGCCAGCAGCCCCGGGACTAGCGGTACCTACGAGCAGTACTTC
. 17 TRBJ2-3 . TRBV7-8 CASRRLRESFGTDTQYF TGTGCCAGCCGAAGACTACGGGAGAGCTTTGGAACAGATACGCAGTATTTT
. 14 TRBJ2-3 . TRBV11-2 CASSLGPGTDTQYF TGTGCCAGCAGCTTAGGTCCAGGGACAGATACGCAGTATTTT
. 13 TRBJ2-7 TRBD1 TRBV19 CASPATGGNEQYF TGTGCCAGTCCGGCGACAGGGGGGAACGAGCAGTACTTC
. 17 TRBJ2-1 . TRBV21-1 CASSKGVGTKNPGEQFF TGTGCCAGCAGCAAGGGAGTCGGGACTAAAAACCCGGGCGAGCAGTTCTTC
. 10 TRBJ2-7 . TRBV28 CASNRDEQYF TGTGCCAGCAACAGGGACGAGCAGTACTTC
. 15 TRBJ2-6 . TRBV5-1 CASSLDFSGANVLTF TGCGCCAGCAGTTTGGACTTTTCTGGGGCCAACGTCCTGACTTTC
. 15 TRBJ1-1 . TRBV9 CASSPADIGDPEAFF TGTGCCAGCAGCCCTGCGGACATCGGAGACCCCGAAGCTTTCTTT
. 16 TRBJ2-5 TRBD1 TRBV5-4 CASSPGGTGGPETQYF TGTGCCAGCAGCCCGGGAGGGACAGGGGGGCCAGAGACCCAGTACTTC
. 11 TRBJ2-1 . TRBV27 CASRGGNEQFF TGTGCCAGCAGAGGGGGCAATGAGCAGTTCTTC
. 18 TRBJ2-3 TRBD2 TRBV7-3 CASSLTGTRMTGADTQYF TGTGCCAGCAGCTTAACTGGGACTAGGATGACTGGGGCAGATACGCAGTATTTT
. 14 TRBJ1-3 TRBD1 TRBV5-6 CASRPTGGGNTIYF TGTGCCAGCAGACCTACAGGGGGTGGAAACACCATATATTTT
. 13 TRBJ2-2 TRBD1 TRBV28 CASSWTGAGELFF TGTGCCAGCAGTTGGACAGGGGCCGGGGAGCTGTTTTTT
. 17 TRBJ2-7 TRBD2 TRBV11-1 CASSGTSSGGSSYEQYF TGTGCCAGCAGCGGCACCTCTAGCGGGGGAAGCTCCTACGAGCAGTACTTC